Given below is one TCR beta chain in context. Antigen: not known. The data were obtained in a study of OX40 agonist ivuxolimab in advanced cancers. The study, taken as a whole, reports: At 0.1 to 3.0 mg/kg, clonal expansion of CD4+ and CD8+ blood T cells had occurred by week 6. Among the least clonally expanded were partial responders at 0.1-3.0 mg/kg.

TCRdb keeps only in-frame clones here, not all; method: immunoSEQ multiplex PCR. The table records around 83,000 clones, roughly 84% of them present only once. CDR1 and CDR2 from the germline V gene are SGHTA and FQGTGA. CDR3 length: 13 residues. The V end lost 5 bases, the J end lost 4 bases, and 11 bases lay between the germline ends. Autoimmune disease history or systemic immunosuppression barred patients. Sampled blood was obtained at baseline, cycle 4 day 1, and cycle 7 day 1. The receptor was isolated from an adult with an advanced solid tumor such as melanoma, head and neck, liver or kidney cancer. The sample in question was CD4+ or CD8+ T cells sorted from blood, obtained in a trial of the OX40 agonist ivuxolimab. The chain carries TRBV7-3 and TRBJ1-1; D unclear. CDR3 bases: TGTGCCAGCAGCCCGCAGGAGGGCACTGAAGCTTTCTTT. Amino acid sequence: CASSPQEGTEAFF.